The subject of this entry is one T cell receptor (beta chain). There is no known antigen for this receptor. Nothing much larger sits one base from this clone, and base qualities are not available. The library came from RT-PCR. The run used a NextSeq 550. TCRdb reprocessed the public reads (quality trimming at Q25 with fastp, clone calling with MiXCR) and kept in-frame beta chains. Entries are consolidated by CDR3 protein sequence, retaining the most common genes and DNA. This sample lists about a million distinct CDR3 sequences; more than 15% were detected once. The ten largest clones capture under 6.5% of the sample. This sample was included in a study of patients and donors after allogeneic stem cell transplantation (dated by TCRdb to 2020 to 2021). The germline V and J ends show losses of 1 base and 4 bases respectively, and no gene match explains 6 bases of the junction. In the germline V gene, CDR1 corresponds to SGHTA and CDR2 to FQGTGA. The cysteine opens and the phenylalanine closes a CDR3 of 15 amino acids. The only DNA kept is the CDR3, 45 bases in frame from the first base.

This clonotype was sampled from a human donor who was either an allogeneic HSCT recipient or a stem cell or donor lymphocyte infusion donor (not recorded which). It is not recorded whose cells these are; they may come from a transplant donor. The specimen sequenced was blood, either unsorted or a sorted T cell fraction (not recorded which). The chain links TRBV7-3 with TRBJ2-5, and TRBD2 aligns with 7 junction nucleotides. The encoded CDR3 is CASSLRSAGVETQYF. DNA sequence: TGTGCCAGCAGCTTAAGGTCCGCGGGAGTAGAGACCCAGTACTTC.